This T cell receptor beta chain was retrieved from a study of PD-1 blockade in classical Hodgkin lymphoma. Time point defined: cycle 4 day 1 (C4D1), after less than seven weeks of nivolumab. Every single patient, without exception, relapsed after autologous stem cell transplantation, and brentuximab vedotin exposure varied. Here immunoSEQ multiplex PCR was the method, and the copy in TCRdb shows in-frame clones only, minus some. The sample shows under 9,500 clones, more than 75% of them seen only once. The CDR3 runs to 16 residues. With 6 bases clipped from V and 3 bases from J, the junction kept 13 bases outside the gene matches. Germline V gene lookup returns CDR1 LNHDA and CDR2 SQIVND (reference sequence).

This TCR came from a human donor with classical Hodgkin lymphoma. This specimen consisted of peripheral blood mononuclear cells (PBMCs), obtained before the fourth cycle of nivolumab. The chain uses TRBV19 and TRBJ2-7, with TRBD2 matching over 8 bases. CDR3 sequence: CASSPGPGLVNYEQYF. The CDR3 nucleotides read TGTGCCAGTAGCCCAGGCCCGGGACTAGTTAACTACGAGCAGTACTTC.